The rows below give T cell receptor beta chains drawn from one sample of a study of CD8+CD57+ T cells in acquired aplastic anemia. TCRdb passed the reads through MiXCR, listing each CDR3 protein once. The sample includes about 190,000 distinct CDR3 sequences, about half seen only once; the top ten take roughly 15%. The sample was sorted CD4+, CD8+, or CD8+CD57+ T cells (not recorded which) from PBMCs. These receptors were taken from a human donor in good health, serving as a control. Each CDR3 is given with its conserved first and last residue. A D gene is named only where the DNA matches it firmly. Clone size is stated in some rows and not others, as once, few, many or a class when expanded.

D: TRBD2; J: TRBJ2-7; V: TRBV19; size: NA; DNA: TGTGCCAGTAGCCGGACTAGCGGGAGGGACTACGAGCAGTACTTC; CDR3: CASSRTSGRDYEQYF
D: TRBD1; J: TRBJ2-7; V: TRBV24-1; size: NA; DNA: TGTGCCACCAGTGACCCGGGACAGGGGCACTACGAGCAGTACTTC; CDR3: CATSDPGQGHYEQYF
D: TRBD2; J: TRBJ2-7; V: TRBV13; size: many; DNA: TGTGCCAGCAGCTTCCTAGCGGGGGGTTCCTACGAGCAGTACTTC; CDR3: CASSFLAGGSYEQYF
D: NA; J: TRBJ2-7; V: TRBV7-6; size: NA; DNA: TGTGCCAGCAGCCAAGTTCTCGGCTCCTACGAGCAGTACTTC; CDR3: CASSQVLGSYEQYF
D: NA; J: TRBJ2-1; V: TRBV10-3; size: once; DNA: TGTGCCATCAGCCAAGTCGGCCGGAGCTCCTACAATGAGCAGTTCTTC; CDR3: CAISQVGRSSYNEQFF
D: TRBD2; J: TRBJ2-7; V: TRBV20-1; size: NA; DNA: TGCAGTGCTAGCGGGGCGGGGGATCAGGTCGAGCAGTACTTC; CDR3: CSASGAGDQVEQYF
D: TRBD1; J: TRBJ1-4; V: TRBV6-1; size: many; DNA: TGTGCCAGCATCTTGGACAGGGCGAGTGAAAAACTGTTTTTT; CDR3: CASILDRASEKLFF
D: TRBD1; J: TRBJ1-4; V: TRBV25-1; size: once; DNA: TGTGCCAGCACCCCGGACAGGGAGGGTGAAAAACTGTTTTTT; CDR3: CASTPDREGEKLFF
D: NA; J: TRBJ1-5; V: TRBV19; size: NA; DNA: TGTGCCAGTGGACAGTACCAAGAGACCCAGCATTTT; CDR3: CASGQYQETQHF
D: NA; J: TRBJ1-6; V: TRBV7-3; size: NA; DNA: TGTGCCAGCAGCGGGTCACCCCTCCACTTT; CDR3: CASSGSPLHF
D: TRBD2; J: TRBJ2-1; V: TRBV5-6; size: NA; DNA: TGTGCCAGCAGGGTCAGCGGGGGGGCGAACAATGAGCAGTTCTTC; CDR3: CASRVSGGANNEQFF
D: TRBD1; J: TRBJ2-5; V: TRBV15; size: NA; DNA: TGTGCCACCAGCACCGGGACAGGGGGGACGACAGAGACCCAGTACTTC; CDR3: CATSTGTGGTTETQYF
D: TRBD1; J: TRBJ1-1; V: TRBV6-5; size: NA; DNA: TGTGCCAGCACCTTTCTACAGGGGGCCAGGACTGAAGCTTTCTTT; CDR3: CASTFLQGARTEAFF